The 30 T cell receptor beta chains below were found in one sample sequenced in a study of T cells in Graves' hyperthyroidism and ophthalmopathy. RNA transcripts yielded amplified TCR beta CDR3 regions. HTBI primers drove first-round RT-PCR of the TCR CDR3. TCRdb analysed the multiplex PCR reads with MiXCR anew, one entry per CDR3 protein. The table lists nearly 600,000 distinct CDR3 sequences, 12% to 15% of them singletons. Sample: blood. The receptor source for this set is a woman aged 18-29 years with Graves' ophthalmopathy.

This chain links TRBV5-6 with TRBJ1-4; the match to TRBD1 covers 10 bases. The length of the CDR3 is 15 residues. J gave up 7 bases and V 4 bases, and 7 bases lay outside the gene matches. The germline gives CDR1 SGHDT, CDR2 YYEEEE. Here the CDR3 reads CASSALTGGLEKLFF. CDR3 sequence (DNA): TGTGCCAGCAGCGCCTTGACAGGGGGCCTTGAAAAACTGTTTTTT.

This clonotype was seen at least ten times. V gene TRBV20-1 combines with J gene TRBJ1-2; 7 positions match TRBD1. Germline CDR1 is DFQATT and CDR2 is SNEGSKA (reference sequence). The CDR3 totals 13 residues. The J segment lost 6 bases and the V segment lost 3 bases, leaving 7 bases of the junction unmatched. DNA of the CDR3: TGCAGTGCTAGGCTGCGGACAGGCGATGGCTACACCTTC. Translated, it gives CSARLRTGDGYTF.

This clonotype has a handful of counts. The CDR3 reads CASSRRGAGANVLTF. CDR3 nucleotide sequence: TGTGCCAGCAGCCGCCGGGGGGCGGGGGCCAACGTCCTGACTTTC. The chain has TRBV12-3 or TRBV12-4 and TRBJ2-6, with D possibly TRBD2 on 7 matching bases. This CDR3 has 15 residues. The V end was cut by 6 bases, the J end by 4 bases, with 13 bases between.

This clonotype was detected many times. This chain joins TRBV30 and TRBJ2-7, with D uncertain. This CDR3 is built from 12 residues. The V end lost 5 bases, the J end lost 0 bases, and 8 bases lay between the germline ends. The germline CDR1 and CDR2 sequences are GTSNPN and SVGIG (reference sequence). Here the CDR3 DNA reads TGTGCCTGGGCGATCTACTCCTACGAGCAGTACTTC. This encodes CAWAIYSYEQYF.

This clonotype occurred many times. The chain is built from TRBV20-1 and TRBJ2-1; D unresolved. The germline gives CDR1 DFQATT, CDR2 SNEGSKA (reference sequence). CDR3 length: 14 residues. Trimming shortened V by 3 bases and J by 0 bases, and 9 bases separated the two germline ends. Here the CDR3 reads CSASLRSSYNEQFF. The CDR3 region has the DNA TGCAGTGCTAGCCTACGGAGCTCCTACAATGAGCAGTTCTTC.

There are many counts of this clonotype. This chain connects TRBV19 to TRBJ2-7, with 7 bases identical to TRBD1. Germline CDR1 is LNHDA and CDR2 is SQIVND (reference sequence). J gave up 3 bases and V 6 bases, and 11 bases lay outside the gene matches. CDR3 length: 15 amino acids. In DNA, the CDR3 is TGTGCCAGTAGACAAACCGGGACAGATTACTACGAGCAGTACTTC. Translated: CASRQTGTDYYEQYF.

This clonotype was recorded many times. The V gene is TRBV28, the J gene TRBJ2-3; TRBD2 matches 10 bases. CDR3 length equals 15 residues. CDR1 and CDR2 (germline): MDHEN, SYDVKM. After removal of 8 bases from V and 4 bases from J, the junction contained 9 bases not matched to a gene. The CDR3 is CASWGAGGPSDTQYF. The DNA of the CDR3 is TGTGCCAGCTGGGGAGCGGGAGGGCCCTCAGATACGCAGTATTTT. Drawing the rest from reference TRBV28 and TRBJ2-3, the complete variable domain is DVKVTQSSRYLVKRTGEKVFLECVQDMDHENMFWYRQDPGLGLRLIYFSYDVKMKEKGDIPEGYSVSREKKERFSLILESASTNQTSMYLCASWGAGGPSDTQYFGPGTRLTVL.

This clonotype was found many times. The chain has TRBV10-3 and TRBJ2-7; a weak D match, TRBD2 (6 bases). The length of the CDR3 is 16 residues. Germline V gene lookup returns CDR1 ENHRY and CDR2 SYGVKD. Between the trimmed V and J ends, which lost 3 bases and 2 bases, there was a span of 17 bases. CDR3 bases: TGTGCCATCAGTGACGGGGCTAGCGCGCTGGCCTACGAGCAGTACTTC. It specifies CAISDGASALAYEQYF.

In its sample, this clonotype was seen many times. The chain uses TRBV6-1 and TRBJ2-5; 10 nucleotides align to TRBD2. This CDR3 contains 14 residues. Germline V gene data show CDR1 as MNHNS and CDR2 as SASEGT. Trimming removed 10 bases from V and 3 bases from J; junction bases left unmatched: 8. CDR3 loop: CATRIGLAEETQYF. CDR3 bases: TGTGCCACACGAATAGGACTAGCGGAAGAGACCCAGTACTTC.

The chain carries TRBV18 and TRBJ2-1; 10 bases match TRBD1. CDR3 length: 17 amino acids. J lost 4 bases, V lost 2 bases, and 8 bases had no gene match. Germline CDR1 and CDR2: KGHSH and LQKENI. The CDR3 bases are TGTGCCAGCTCACCAAATGCACCGGGACAGGGGTACAATGAGCAGTTCTTC. It encodes CASSPNAPGQGYNEQFF.

This CDR3 reads CASSQVTGGRPYEQYF. The DNA for the CDR3 is TGTGCCAGCAGCCAAGTTACTGGCGGGAGGCCCTACGAGCAGTACTTC. The chain links TRBV4-2 to TRBJ2-7, with 8 bases matching TRBD2. The germline CDR1 and CDR2 sequences are LGHNA and YNFKEQ. This CDR3 comprises 16 residues. Trimming at V came to 1 base and at J to 2 bases, leaving 7 bases not matched to a gene.

This clonotype was seen a few times. V gene TRBV5-4 combines with J gene TRBJ1-2; D is uncertain. The V and J ends lost 4 bases and 4 bases respectively, with 14 bases between them. Germline CDR1 reads SGHNT; CDR2 reads YYREEE (reference sequence). This CDR3 is built from 14 residues. CDR3 sequence: CASSPRYNPYGYTF. Here the CDR3 DNA reads TGTGCCAGCAGCCCAAGATACAACCCCTATGGCTACACCTTC.

This clonotype occurred many times. This sequence joins TRBV7-9 and TRBJ2-6, with D possibly matching TRBD1 (5 bases). V lost 7 bases, J lost 0 bases, and 13 bases lay in between. The CDR3 spans 16 residues. Germline V gives CDR1 SEHNR, CDR2 FQNEAQ (reference sequence). The chain's CDR3 is CASNKQEISGANVLTF. CDR3 nucleotide sequence: TGTGCCAGCAACAAACAGGAAATCTCTGGGGCCAACGTCCTGACTTTC.

In its sample, this clonotype was seen many times. The chain combines TRBV24-1 with TRBJ2-3; D perhaps matches TRBD1 (6 bases). The CDR3 loop spans 14 amino acids. Germline V CDR1 and CDR2: KGHDR, SFDVKD. V was shortened by 4 bases and J by 5 bases, with 12 bases between the two germline ends. DNA of the CDR3: TGTGCCACCAGTGAGATAGGACAGATAGATACGCAGTATTTT. Translating gives CATSEIGQIDTQYF.

In this sample, this clonotype turned up once. J is TRBJ2-3 and V is TRBV28, with 9 bases that match TRBD2. After removal of 3 bases from V and 2 bases from J, the junction contained 6 bases not matched to a gene. The CDR3 is made up of 16 amino acids. The germline V gene encodes CDR1 MDHEN and CDR2 SYDVKM. The DNA for the CDR3 is TGTGCCAGCAGTTTGTGGCTAGCGGGACTCACAGATACGCAGTATTTT. This codes for CASSLWLAGLTDTQYF. Variable domain in full (rest from reference TRBV28 and TRBJ2-3): DVKVTQSSRYLVKRTGEKVFLECVQDMDHENMFWYRQDPGLGLRLIYFSYDVKMKEKGDIPEGYSVSREKKERFSLILESASTNQTSMYLCASSLWLAGLTDTQYFGPGTRLTVL.

The genes are TRBV29-1 and TRBJ1-2; no reliable D call. The V gene lost 4 bases and the J gene lost 6 bases, with 15 bases spanning the gap. Germline loops: CDR1 SQVTM, CDR2 ANQGSEA. The CDR3 is made up of 13 amino acids. The CDR3 region is CSVVQSKIDGYTF. CDR3 nucleotides: TGCAGCGTTGTCCAGTCGAAAATCGATGGCTACACCTTC.

This clonotype was detected many times. V gene TRBV2 combines with J gene TRBJ2-5; 7 nucleotides align to TRBD1. Germline CDR1 and CDR2: SNHLY and FYNNEI. The CDR3 contains 14 residues. Trimming at V came to 8 bases and at J to 2 bases, leaving 8 bases not matched to a gene. The CDR3 nucleotides read TGTGCCAGCGTAAGACAGGGAGAGCAAGAGACCCAGTACTTC. As protein: CASVRQGEQETQYF.

This clonotype has at least ten counts. The rearrangement links TRBV7-2 to TRBJ2-7; D gene ambiguous. Germline V gene lookup returns CDR1 SGHTA and CDR2 FQGNSA. This CDR3 comprises 15 residues. V was clipped by 1 base and J by 3 bases, with 13 bases between them. The CDR3 bases are TGTGCCAGCAGCTTAGGTGGCATGGCGGACTACGAGCAGTACTTC. This encodes CASSLGGMADYEQYF.

Only a few counts were recorded for this clonotype. CDR3 in amino acids: CASSLEGGGVPYEQYF. In DNA form, the CDR3 reads TGTGCCAGCAGCTTAGAGGGGGGAGGGGTACCCTACGAGCAGTACTTC. The chain is built from TRBV7-2 and TRBJ2-7, with D maybe TRBD2 (7 bases). Germline-derived CDR1 and CDR2 are SGHTA and FQGNSA. The CDR3 covers 16 residues. Trimming took off 1 base at V and 2 bases at J, with 15 bases between the two ends. Full variable domain (rest looked up from reference TRBV7-2 and TRBJ2-7): GAGVSQSPSNKVTEKGKDVELRCDPISGHTALYWYRQSLGQGLEFLIYFQGNSAPDKSGLPSDRFSAERTGGSVSTLTIQRTQQEDSAVYLCASSLEGGGVPYEQYFGPGTRLTVT.

This chain uses TRBV4-2 with TRBJ2-3, with D perhaps matching TRBD1 or TRBD2 (6 bases each). The CDR3 spans 16 residues. V lost 4 bases and J lost 7, with 21 bases in between. Germline V gives CDR1 LGHNA, CDR2 YNFKEQ. CDR3 in DNA: TGTGCCAGCAGCCTCGAAGGGGGGATTGCGATGCATACGCAGTATTTT. Translation: CASSLEGGIAMHTQYF.

Notes on this clonotype: The junction and the germline gene differ at one end; a read error may be behind it. The CDR3 spells CASSQEGTGPNSPPHF. The CDR3 nucleotides are TGTGCCAGCAGCCAGGAAGGGACAGGCCCTAATTCACCCCCCCACTTT. This chain uses TRBV4-2 with TRBJ1-6; 8 bases line up with TRBD1. There are 16 residues in the CDR3. Germline V gives CDR1 LGHNA, CDR2 YNFKEQ.

There are many counts of this clonotype. J is TRBJ1-1 and V is TRBV19; 8 bases are shared with TRBD1. The CDR3 has 14 residues. Germline V lookup: CDR1 LNHDA, CDR2 SQIVND (reference sequence). The V segment lost 7 bases and the J segment 0 bases; nucleotides outside the gene matches: 4. The CDR3 coding sequence is TGTGCCAGTAATTACAGGGGGATGAACACTGAAGCTTTCTTT. Translation: CASNYRGMNTEAFF.

The sample holds a few counts of this clonotype. The chain couples TRBV9 to TRBJ1-5; possibly TRBD1 for D (5 bases). The CDR3 is 14 residues long. V lost 0 bases to trimming and J lost 6 bases, with 10 bases between them. The germline gives CDR1 SGDLS, CDR2 YYNGEE. In DNA, the CDR3 is TGTGCCAGCAGCGTAGAAGGGGAGGGTCAGCCCCAGCATTTT. As protein: CASSVEGEGQPQHF. The full variable domain, in which reference TRBV9 and TRBJ1-5 provide the parts outside the CDR3, is DSGVTQTPKHLITATGQRVTLRCSPRSGDLSVYWYQQSLDQGLQFLIQYYNGEERAKGNILERFSAQQFPDLHSELNLSSLELGDSALYFCASSVEGEGQPQHFGDGTRLSIL.

Of note for this clonotype: This sequence may be a read error, since a much larger clone differs from it by one base. The J gene is TRBJ2-7, the V gene TRBV24-1; D not certain. This CDR3 is built from 13 residues. The germline gives CDR1 KGHDR, CDR2 SFDVKD. For the CDR3, the DNA is TGTGCCACCAGTGATTTGCCGACGGGCGAGCGGTACTTC. It translates to CATSDLPTGERYF.

This clonotype has more than one count but fewer than ten. V gene TRBV3-1 combines with J gene TRBJ1-6; D gene ambiguous. CDR3 size: 17 residues. In germline, CDR1 is LGHDT, CDR2 YNNKEL (reference sequence). Trimming cost V 2 bases and J 4 bases, with 15 bases left between them. CDR3 in amino acids: CASSQYPAGGYNSPLHF. The CDR3 nucleotides are TGTGCCAGCAGCCAATACCCAGCAGGAGGATATAATTCACCCCTCCACTTT.

This clonotype was counted many times. The CDR3 DNA is TGTGCCAGCAGCCAAGATCGGGTTGCGCAGTATTTT. The encoded protein is CASSQDRVAQYF. V gene TRBV3-1 combines with J gene TRBJ2-3; D is unresolved. The germline gives CDR1 LGHDT, CDR2 YNNKEL (reference sequence). The CDR3 length is 12 residues. V was cut by 0 bases and J by 10 bases, with 8 bases left in between.

Worth noting for this clonotype: The junction departs from germline at one end; a sequencing error may be responsible. The V and J genes are TRBV12-3 or TRBV12-4 and TRBJ2-1; D may match TRBD1 or TRBD2 (5 bases each). This CDR3 region has 12 residues. Written as DNA, the CDR3 is TGTGCCAGCAGCCCCGGGACCAGGACCCCGGTCTTC. Translated: CASSPGTRTPVF.

This clonotype was counted many times. The rearrangement joins TRBV28 to TRBJ2-1, with TRBD1 identical over 7 bases. The CDR3 runs to 12 residues. V was clipped by 7 bases and J by 8 bases; unmatched bases: 5. The germline gives CDR1 MDHEN, CDR2 SYDVKM. In DNA, the CDR3 is TGTGCCAGCAACACAGGGGCCGATGAGCAGTTCTTC. Translation gives CASNTGADEQFF.

Comment on this clonotype: The germline gene is not matched at one end of the junction; a read error may be the cause. The rearrangement links TRBV4-2 to TRBJ2-7; D is possibly TRBD2 (6 bases). This CDR3 has 15 residues. CDR1 and CDR2 from the germline V gene are LGHNA and YNFKEQ. CDR3 in amino acids: CASSQEGSGPGERYF. DNA for the CDR3: TGTGCCAGCAGCCAAGAAGGTAGCGGCCCGGGAGAGCGGTACTTC.

The rearrangement links TRBV30 to TRBJ2-3; the D is unclear. The length of the CDR3 is 11 residues. V was trimmed by 4 bases and J by 5 bases, leaving 7 bases between them. Germline V gene lookup returns CDR1 GTSNPN and CDR2 SVGIG (reference sequence). CDR3 loop: CAWITGDTQYF. The DNA for the CDR3 is TGTGCCTGGATTACTGGAGATACGCAGTATTTT.